This T cell receptor beta chain derives from a study of T-cell reconstitution after alpha-beta-depleted transplantation in children. Study-wide results and caveats: Newly produced T cells mostly provided counts and TCRbeta diversity after one year, as hyperexpanded clones declined. Surviving recipient T cells and thymic progenitors produced the high day-60 TCRbeta diversity seen in some patients. Reports say that about two months after transplant, the alpha-beta T cells came out of several hundred graft clones that had expanded.

This sample's TCRbeta library carried unique molecular identifier barcodes. TCRdb reprocessed the PCR reads via MiXCR and lists one record per CDR3 protein. The sample has roughly 120,000 distinct CDR3 sequences; 23% are singletons. To note about this clonotype: Its target is not known.

The ends lost 6 bases at V and 3 bases at J; junction bases unmatched: 12. This CDR3 is 15 amino acids long. Germline-derived CDR1 and CDR2 are DFQATT and SNEGSKA (reference sequence). This TCR was recovered from a male patient under 10 years old who had a stem cell transplant for chronic granulomatous disease, so the T cells may come from the graft donor. The sample here was PBMCs, mostly from graft donor cells, taken 180 days after TCRalphabeta/CD19-depleted stem cell transplant. This rearrangement joins TRBV20-1 to TRBJ1-1, with TRBD1 matching over 8 bases. CDR3 region: CSANKPGGPYTEAFF. In nucleotides, the CDR3 is TGCAGTGCGAACAAGCCAGGGGGCCCGTACACTGAAGCTTTCTTT.